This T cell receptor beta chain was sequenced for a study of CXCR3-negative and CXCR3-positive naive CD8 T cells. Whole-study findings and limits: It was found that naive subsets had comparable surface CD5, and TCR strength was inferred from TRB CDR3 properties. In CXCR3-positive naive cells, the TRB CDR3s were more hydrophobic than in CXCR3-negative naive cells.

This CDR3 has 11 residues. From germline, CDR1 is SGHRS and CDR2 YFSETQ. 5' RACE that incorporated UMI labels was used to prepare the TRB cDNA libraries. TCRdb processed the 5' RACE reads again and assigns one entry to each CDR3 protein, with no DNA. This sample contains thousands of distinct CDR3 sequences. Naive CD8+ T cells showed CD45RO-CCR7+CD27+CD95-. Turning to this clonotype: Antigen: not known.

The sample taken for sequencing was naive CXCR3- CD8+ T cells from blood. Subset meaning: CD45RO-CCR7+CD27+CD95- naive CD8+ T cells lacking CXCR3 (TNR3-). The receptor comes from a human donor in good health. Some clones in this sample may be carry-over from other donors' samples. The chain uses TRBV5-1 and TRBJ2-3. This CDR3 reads CASSFGDTQYF.